The clone carrying this T cell receptor beta chain was observed a few times. Its specificity is not known. This sample is part of a study of blood T cells in healthy people across ages. Study conclusions and caveats: Fewer expanded clones and more diversity marked long-lived versus aged donors.

It was with a sample-barcoded 5' primer and a J-beta primer mix that a second PCR of roughly 7 to 12 cycles was run. TCRdb independently ran MiXCR on the 5' RACE reads; one entry per CDR3 protein. The table has approximately 2,000,000 distinct CDR3 sequences, approximately 40% seen once. The CDR3 runs to 11 residues. The germline gives CDR1 DFQATT, CDR2 SNEGSKA (reference sequence). Trimming shortened V by 4 bases and J by 7 bases, and 10 bases separated the two germline ends. The specimen sequenced was blood. The origin of this receptor is a human donor in good health. J is TRBJ1-2 and V is TRBV20-1, with D hard to call. As DNA, the CDR3 is TGCAGTGCTACCCCCGGGTCTGGCTACACCTTC. Translating gives CSATPGSGYTF.